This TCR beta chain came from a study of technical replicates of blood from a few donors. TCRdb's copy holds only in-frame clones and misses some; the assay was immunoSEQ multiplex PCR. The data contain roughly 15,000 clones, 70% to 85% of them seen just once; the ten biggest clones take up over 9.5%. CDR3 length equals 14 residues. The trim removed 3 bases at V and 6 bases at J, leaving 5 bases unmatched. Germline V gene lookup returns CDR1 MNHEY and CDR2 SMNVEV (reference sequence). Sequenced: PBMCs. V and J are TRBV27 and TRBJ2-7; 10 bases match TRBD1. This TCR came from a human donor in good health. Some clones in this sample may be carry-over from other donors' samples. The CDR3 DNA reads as TGTGCCAGCAGTTTGGGACAGGGGTTGCGCGAGCAGTACTTC. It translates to CASSLGQGLREQYF.